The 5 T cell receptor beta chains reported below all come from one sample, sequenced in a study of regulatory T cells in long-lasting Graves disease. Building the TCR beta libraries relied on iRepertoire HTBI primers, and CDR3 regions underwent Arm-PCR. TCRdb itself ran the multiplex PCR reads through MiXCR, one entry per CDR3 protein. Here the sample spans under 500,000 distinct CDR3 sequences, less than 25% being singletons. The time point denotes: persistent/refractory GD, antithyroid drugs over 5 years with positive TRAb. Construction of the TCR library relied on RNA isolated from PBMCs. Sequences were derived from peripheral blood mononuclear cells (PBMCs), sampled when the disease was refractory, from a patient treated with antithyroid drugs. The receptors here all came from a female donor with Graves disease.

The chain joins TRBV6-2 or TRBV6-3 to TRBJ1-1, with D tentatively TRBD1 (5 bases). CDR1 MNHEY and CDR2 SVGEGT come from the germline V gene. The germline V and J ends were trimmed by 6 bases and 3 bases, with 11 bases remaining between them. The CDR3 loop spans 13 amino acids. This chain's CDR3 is CASSRDRYTEAFF. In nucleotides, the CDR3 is TGTGCCAGCAGCCGGGACCGTTACACTGAAGCTTTCTTT.

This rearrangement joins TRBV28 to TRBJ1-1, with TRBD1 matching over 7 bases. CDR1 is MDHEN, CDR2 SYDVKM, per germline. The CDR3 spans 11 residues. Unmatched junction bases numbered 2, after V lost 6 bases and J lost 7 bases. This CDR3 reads CASRWDSEAFF. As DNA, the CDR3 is TGTGCCAGCAGGTGGGACAGTGAAGCTTTCTTT.

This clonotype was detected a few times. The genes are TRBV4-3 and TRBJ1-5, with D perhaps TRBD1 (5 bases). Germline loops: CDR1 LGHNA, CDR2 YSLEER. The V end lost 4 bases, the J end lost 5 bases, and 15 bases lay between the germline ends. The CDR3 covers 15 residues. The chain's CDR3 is CASSPQYGGDQPQHF. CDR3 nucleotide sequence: TGCGCCAGCAGCCCCCAATACGGAGGGGATCAGCCCCAGCATTTT.

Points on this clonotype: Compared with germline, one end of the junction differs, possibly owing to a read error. CDR3 region: CASRLGGGEQFF. CDR3 sequence (DNA): TGTGCCAGCAGATTGGGGGGAGGTGAGCAGTTCTTC. V usage is TRBV5-4 and J usage is TRBJ2-1, with TRBD2 as a possible D gene (6 bases). The CDR3 has 12 residues. The V gene's germline CDR1 is SGHNT and CDR2 YYREEE (reference sequence).

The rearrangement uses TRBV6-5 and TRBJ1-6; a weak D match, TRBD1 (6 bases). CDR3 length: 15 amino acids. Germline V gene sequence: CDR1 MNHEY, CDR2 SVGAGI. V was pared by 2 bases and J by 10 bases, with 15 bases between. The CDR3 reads CASSYGAQGQSPLHF. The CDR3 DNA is TGTGCCAGCAGTTACGGGGCTCAGGGGCAATCACCCCTCCACTTT.